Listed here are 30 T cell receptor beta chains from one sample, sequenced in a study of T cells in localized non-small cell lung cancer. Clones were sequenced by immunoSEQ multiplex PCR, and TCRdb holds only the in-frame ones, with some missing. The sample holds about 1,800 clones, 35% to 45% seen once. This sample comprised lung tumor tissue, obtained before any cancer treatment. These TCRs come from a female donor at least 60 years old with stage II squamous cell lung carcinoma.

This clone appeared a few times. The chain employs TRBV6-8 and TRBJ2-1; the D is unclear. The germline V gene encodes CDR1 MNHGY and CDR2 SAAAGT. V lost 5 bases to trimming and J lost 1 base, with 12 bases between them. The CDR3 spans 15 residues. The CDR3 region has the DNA TGTGCCAGCAGTCACGGTCTAGGATCCTACAATGAGCAGTTCTTC. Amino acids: CASSHGLGSYNEQFF.

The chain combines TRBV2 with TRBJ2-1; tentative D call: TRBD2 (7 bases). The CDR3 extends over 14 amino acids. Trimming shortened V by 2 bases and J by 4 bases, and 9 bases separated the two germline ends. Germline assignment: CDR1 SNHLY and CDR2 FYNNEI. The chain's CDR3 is CASSERGAYNEQFF. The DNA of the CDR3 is TGTGCCAGCAGTGAACGGGGGGCTTACAATGAGCAGTTCTTC. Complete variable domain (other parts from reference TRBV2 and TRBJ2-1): EPEVTQTPSHQVTQMGQEVILRCVPISNHLYFYWYRQILGQKVEFLVSFYNNEISEKSEIFDDQFSVERPDGSNFTLKIRSTKLEDSAMYFCASSERGAYNEQFFGPGTRLTVL.

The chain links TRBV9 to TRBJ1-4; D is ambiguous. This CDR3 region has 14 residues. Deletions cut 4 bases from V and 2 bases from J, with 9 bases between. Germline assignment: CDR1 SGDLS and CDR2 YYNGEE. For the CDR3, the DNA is TGTGCCAGCAGCCCCGGTTGGACTAATGAAAAACTGTTTTTT. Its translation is CASSPGWTNEKLFF.

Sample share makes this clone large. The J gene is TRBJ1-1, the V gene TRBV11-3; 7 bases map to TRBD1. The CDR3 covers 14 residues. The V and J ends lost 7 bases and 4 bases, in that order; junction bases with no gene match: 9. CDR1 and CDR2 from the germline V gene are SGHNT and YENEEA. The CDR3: CASTEGAGITEAFF. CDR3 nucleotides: TGTGCCAGCACCGAGGGGGCAGGGATCACTGAAGCTTTCTTT.

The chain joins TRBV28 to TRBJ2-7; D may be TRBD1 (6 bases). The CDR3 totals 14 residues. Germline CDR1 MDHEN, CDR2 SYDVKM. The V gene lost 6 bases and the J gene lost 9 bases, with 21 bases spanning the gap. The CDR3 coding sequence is TGTGCCAGCAGGCCGCAAGGCAGGGGAAGCGGGCAGTACTTC. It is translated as CASRPQGRGSGQYF. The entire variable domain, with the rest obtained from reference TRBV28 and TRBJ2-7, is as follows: DVKVTQSSRYLVKRTGEKVFLECVQDMDHENMFWYRQDPGLGLRLIYFSYDVKMKEKGDIPEGYSVSREKKERFSLILESASTNQTSMYLCASRPQGRGSGQYFGPGTRLTVT.

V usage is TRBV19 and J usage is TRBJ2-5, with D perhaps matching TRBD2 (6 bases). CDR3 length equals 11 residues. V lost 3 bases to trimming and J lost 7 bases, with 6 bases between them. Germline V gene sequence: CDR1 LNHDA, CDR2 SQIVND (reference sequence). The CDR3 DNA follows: TGTGCCAGTAGTATCGGGGGGACCCAGTACTTC. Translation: CASSIGGTQYF.

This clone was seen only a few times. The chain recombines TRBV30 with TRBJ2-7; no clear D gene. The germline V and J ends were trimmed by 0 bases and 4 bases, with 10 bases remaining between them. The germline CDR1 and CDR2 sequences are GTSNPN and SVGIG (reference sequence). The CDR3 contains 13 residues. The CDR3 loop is CAWSVLKGYEQYF. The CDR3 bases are TGTGCCTGGAGTGTACTGAAAGGGTACGAGCAGTACTTC.

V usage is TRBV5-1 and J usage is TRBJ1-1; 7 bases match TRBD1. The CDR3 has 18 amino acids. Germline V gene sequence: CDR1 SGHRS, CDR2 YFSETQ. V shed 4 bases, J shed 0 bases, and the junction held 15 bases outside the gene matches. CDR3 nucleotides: TGCGCCAGCAGCCGAAACTCGGGACAGAACAAGATGAACACTGAAGCTTTCTTT. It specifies CASSRNSGQNKMNTEAFF. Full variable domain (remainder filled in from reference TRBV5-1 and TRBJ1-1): KAGVTQTPRYLIKTRGQQVTLSCSPISGHRSVSWYQQTPGQGLQFLFEYFSETQRNKGNFPGRFSGRQFSNSRSEMNVSTLELGDSALYLCASSRNSGQNKMNTEAFFGQGTRLTVV.

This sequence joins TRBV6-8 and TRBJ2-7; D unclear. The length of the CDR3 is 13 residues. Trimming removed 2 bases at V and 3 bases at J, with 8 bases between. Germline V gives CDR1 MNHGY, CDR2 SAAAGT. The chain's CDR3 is CASSYPGLYEQYF. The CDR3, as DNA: TGTGCCAGCAGTTACCCAGGCCTCTACGAGCAGTACTTC.

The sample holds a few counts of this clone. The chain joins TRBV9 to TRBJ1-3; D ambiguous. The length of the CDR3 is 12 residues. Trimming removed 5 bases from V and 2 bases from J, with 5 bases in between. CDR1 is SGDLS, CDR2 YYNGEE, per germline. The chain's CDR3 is CASSSTGNTIYF. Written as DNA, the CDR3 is TGTGCCAGCAGTAGCACTGGAAACACCATATATTTT.

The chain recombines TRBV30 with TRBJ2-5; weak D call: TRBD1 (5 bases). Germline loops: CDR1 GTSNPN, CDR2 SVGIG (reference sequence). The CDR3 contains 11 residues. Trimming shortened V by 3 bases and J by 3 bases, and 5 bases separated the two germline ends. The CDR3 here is CAWSREETQYF. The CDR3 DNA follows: TGTGCCTGGAGCAGGGAAGAGACCCAGTACTTC. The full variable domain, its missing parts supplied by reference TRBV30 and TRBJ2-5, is SQTIHQWPATLVQPVGSPLSLECTVEGTSNPNLYWYRQAAGRGLQLLFYSVGIGQISSEVPQNLSASRPQDRQFILSSKKLLLSDSGFYLCAWSREETQYFGPGTRLLVL.

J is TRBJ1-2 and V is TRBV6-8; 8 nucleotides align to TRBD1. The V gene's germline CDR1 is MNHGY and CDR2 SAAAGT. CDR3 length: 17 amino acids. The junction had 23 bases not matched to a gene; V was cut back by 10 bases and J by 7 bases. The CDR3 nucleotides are TGTGCCATCAGCGAAGGTTTAGGGTGGCAGGGGGCCGGTGGCTACACCTTC. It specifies CAISEGLGWQGAGGYTF.

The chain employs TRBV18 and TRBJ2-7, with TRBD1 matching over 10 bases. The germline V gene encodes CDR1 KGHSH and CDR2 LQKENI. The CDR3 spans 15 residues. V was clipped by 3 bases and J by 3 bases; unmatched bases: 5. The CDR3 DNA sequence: TGTGCCAGCTCACCCCCGGGACAGGGGCACTACGAGCAGTACTTC. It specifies CASSPPGQGHYEQYF.

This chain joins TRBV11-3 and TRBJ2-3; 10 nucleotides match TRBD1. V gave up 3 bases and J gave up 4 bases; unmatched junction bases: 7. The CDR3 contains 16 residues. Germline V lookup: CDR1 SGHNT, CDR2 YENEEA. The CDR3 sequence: CASSFRQGARADTQYF. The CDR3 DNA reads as TGTGCCAGCAGCTTTAGACAGGGGGCGAGGGCAGATACGCAGTATTTT.

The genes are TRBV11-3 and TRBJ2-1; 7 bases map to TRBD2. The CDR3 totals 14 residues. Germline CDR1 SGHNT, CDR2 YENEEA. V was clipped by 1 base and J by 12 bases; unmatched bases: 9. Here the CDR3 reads CASSLGQRDGRQFF. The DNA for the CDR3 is TGTGCCAGCAGCTTAGGACAGCGGGATGGGCGGCAGTTCTTC. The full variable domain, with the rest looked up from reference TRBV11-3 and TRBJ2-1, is EAGVVQSPRYKIIEKKQPVAFWCNPISGHNTLYWYLQNLGQGPELLIRYENEEAVDDSQLPKDRFSAERLKGVDSTLKIQPAELGDSAVYLCASSLGQRDGRQFFGPGTRLTVL.

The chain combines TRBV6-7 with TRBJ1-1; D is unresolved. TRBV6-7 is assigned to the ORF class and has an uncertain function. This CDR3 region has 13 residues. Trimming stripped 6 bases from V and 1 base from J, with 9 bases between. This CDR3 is CASSLHTNTEAFF. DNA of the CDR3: TGTGCCAGCAGCCTACACACGAACACTGAAGCTTTCTTT.

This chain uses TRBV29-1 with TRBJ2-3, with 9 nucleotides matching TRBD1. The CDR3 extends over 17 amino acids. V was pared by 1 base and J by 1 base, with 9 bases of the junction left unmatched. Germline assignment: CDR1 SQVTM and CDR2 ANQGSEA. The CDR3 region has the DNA TGCAGCGTTGAAGGGACAGGGGCCCTACTAGGCACAGATACGCAGTATTTT. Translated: CSVEGTGALLGTDTQYF.

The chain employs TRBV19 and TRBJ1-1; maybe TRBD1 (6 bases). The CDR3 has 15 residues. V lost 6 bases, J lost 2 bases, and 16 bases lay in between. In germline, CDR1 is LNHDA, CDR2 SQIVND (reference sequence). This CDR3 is CASSRSTRGNTEAFF. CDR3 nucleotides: TGTGCCAGTAGCAGATCAACCAGGGGCAACACTGAAGCTTTCTTT.

CDR3 coding DNA: TGTGCCAGCAGTTTAGCCCAGGGGGGCCCAGATACGCAGTATTTT. This codes for CASSLAQGGPDTQYF. The V and J genes are TRBV28 and TRBJ2-3; D may be TRBD1 (7 bases). Trimming removed 2 bases from V and 4 bases from J, with 13 bases in between. CDR1 is MDHEN and CDR2 is SYDVKM in the germline V gene. The CDR3 runs to 15 residues.

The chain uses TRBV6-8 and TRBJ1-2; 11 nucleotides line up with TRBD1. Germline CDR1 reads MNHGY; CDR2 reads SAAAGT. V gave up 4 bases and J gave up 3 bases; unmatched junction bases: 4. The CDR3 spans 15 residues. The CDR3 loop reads CASSFPGQGDYGYTF. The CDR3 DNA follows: TGTGCCAGCAGTTTCCCGGGACAGGGGGACTATGGCTACACCTTC.

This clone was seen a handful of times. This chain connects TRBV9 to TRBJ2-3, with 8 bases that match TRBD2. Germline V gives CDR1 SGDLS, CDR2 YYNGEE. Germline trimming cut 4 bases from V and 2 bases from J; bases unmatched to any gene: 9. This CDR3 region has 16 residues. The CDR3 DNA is TGTGCCAGCAGCCCCCCTACGCGGGGGGTCACAGATACGCAGTATTTT. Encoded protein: CASSPPTRGVTDTQYF.

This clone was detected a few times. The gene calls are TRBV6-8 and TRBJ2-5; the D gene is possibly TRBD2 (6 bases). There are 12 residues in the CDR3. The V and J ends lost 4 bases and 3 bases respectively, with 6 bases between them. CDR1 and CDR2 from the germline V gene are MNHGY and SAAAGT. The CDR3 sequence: CASSLAEETQYF. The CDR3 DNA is TGTGCCAGCAGTTTAGCGGAAGAGACCCAGTACTTC.

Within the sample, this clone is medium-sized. This CDR3 reads CASSRTGTGGAQPQHF. CDR3 nucleotides: TGTGCCAGCAGCCGAACCGGGACAGGGGGTGCTCAGCCCCAGCATTTT. This chain joins TRBV11-3 and TRBJ1-5; the match to TRBD1 covers 11 bases. After removal of 5 bases from V and 6 bases from J, the junction contained 9 bases not matched to a gene. The CDR3 extends over 16 amino acids. Germline V lookup: CDR1 SGHNT, CDR2 YENEEA. Full variable domain (outside the CDR3, taken from reference TRBV11-3 and TRBJ1-5): EAGVVQSPRYKIIEKKQPVAFWCNPISGHNTLYWYLQNLGQGPELLIRYENEEAVDDSQLPKDRFSAERLKGVDSTLKIQPAELGDSAVYLCASSRTGTGGAQPQHFGDGTRLSIL.

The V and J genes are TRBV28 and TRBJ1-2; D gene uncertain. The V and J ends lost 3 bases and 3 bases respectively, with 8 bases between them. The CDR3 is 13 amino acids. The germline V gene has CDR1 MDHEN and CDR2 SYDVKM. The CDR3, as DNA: TGTGCCAGCAGTTTCGAGGGAGACTATGGCTACACCTTC. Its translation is CASSFEGDYGYTF.

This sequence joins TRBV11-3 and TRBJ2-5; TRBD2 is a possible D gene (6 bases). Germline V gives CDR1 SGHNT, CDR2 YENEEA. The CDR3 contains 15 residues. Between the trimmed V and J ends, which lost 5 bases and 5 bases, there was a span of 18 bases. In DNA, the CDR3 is TGTGCCAGCAGCCGCCGGGAGTTAACTGATGAGACCCAGTACTTC. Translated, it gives CASSRRELTDETQYF.

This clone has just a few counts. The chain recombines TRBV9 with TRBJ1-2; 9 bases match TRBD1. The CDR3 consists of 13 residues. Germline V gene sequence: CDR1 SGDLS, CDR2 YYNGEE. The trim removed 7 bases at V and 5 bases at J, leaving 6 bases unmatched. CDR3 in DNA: TGTGCCAGCGCCGCCGGGACAGGGTATGGCTACACCTTC. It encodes CASAAGTGYGYTF.

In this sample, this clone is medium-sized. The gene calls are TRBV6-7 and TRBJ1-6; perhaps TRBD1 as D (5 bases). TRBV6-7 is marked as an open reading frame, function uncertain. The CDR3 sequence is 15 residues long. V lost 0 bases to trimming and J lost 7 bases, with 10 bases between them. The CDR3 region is CASSYSGGLNSPLHF. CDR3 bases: TGTGCCAGCAGTTACTCGGGGGGGTTGAATTCACCCCTCCACTTT.

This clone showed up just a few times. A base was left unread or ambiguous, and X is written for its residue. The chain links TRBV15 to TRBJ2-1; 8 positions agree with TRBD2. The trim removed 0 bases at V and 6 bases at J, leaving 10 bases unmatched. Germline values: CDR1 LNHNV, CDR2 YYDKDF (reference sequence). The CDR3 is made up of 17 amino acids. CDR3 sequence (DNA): TGTGCCACCAGCAGAGATYCAGTGGGGCTAGCGGGCAATGAGCAGTTCTTC. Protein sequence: CATSRDXVGLAGNEQFF.

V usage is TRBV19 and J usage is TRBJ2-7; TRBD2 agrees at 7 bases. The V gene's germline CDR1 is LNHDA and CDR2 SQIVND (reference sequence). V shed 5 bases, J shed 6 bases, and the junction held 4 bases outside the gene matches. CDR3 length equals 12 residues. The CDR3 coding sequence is TGTGCCAGTAGTGGAGGGAGGGGCGAGCAGTACTTC. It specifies CASSGGRGEQYF.

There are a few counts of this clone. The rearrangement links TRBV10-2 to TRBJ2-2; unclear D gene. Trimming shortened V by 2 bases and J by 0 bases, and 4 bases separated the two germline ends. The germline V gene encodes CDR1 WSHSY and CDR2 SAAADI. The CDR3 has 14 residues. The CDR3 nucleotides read TGCGCCAGCAGTGAGGCGACGAACACCGGGGAGCTGTTTTTT. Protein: CASSEATNTGELFF.